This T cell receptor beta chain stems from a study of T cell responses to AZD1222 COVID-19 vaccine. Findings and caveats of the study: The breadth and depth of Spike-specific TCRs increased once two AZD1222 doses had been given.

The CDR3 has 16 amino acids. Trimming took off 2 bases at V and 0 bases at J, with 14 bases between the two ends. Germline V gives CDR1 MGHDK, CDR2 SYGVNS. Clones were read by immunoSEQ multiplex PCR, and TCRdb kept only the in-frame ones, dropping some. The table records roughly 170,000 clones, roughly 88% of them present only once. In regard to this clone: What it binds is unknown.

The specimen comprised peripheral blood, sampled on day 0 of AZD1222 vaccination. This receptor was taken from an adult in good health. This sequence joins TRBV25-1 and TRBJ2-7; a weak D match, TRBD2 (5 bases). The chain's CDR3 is CASSEAGGASSYEQYF. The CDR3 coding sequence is TGTGCCAGCAGTGAAGCGGGTGGCGCGAGCTCCTACGAGCAGTACTTC.